The 7 T cell receptor beta chains below were found in one sample sequenced in a study of cytomegalovirus exposure and HLA in healthy donors. In the PCR, 60 Vbeta and 13 Jbeta primers were used. Profiled with immunoSEQ multiplex PCR; TCRdb holds only in-frame clones, not every one. The sample contains 25,000 to 40,000 clones, approximately 47% of which appear only once. Source material: PBMCs. The receptors originated from a woman aged 45 to 65 in good health and CMV-seronegative.

This clone has a single count. The chain is built from TRBV7-2 and TRBJ2-2; TRBD1 matches at 9 bases. Trimming at V came to 5 bases and at J to 2 bases, leaving 6 bases not matched to a gene. CDR1 is SGHTA and CDR2 is FQGNSA in the germline V gene. The CDR3 extends over 16 amino acids. The CDR3 sequence is CASSLQGAFNTGELFF. Here the CDR3 DNA reads TGTGCCAGCAGCCTACAGGGGGCCTTTAACACCGGGGAGCTGTTTTTT.

This clone was detected only a few times. The chain joins TRBV10-2 to TRBJ1-4, with 9 positions matching TRBD1. V shed 5 bases, J shed 0 bases, and the junction held 10 bases outside the gene matches. This CDR3 has 18 residues. Looked up from germline, CDR1 is WSHSY and CDR2 is SAAADI. The CDR3 region is CASSRQGGTTTTNEKLFF. In DNA, the CDR3 is TGCGCCAGCAGTCGACAGGGGGGGACAACAACAACTAATGAAAAACTGTTTTTT.

This clone was counted a few times. This chain joins TRBV11-3 and TRBJ2-7; D is undetermined. Germline values: CDR1 SGHNT, CDR2 YENEEA. V was pared by 0 bases and J by 5 bases, with 8 bases between. The CDR3 extends over 13 amino acids. CDR3 residues: CASSLDSGNEQYF. CDR3 sequence (DNA): TGTGCCAGCAGCTTAGATTCGGGTAACGAGCAGTACTTC.

This chain links TRBV5-4 with TRBJ2-6; D possibly corresponds to TRBD1 (6 bases). The CDR3 has 17 amino acids. Germline CDR1 reads SGHNT; CDR2 reads YYREEE (reference sequence). V lost 3 bases to trimming and J lost 2 bases, with 15 bases between them. In DNA form, the CDR3 reads TGTGCCAGCAGCTCGCATCAGGGGAAGGCTGGGGCCAACGTCCTGACTTTC. Amino acid sequence: CASSSHQGKAGANVLTF.

Note on this clone: Its ends do not fully match the called genes, so a read error is possible. The J gene is TRBJ2-2, the V gene TRBV11-2, with 12 bases that match TRBD2. CDR1 SGHAT and CDR2 FQNNGV come from the germline V gene. CDR3 size: 19 residues. DNA of the CDR3: TGTGCCAGCAGCTTAGGGGGGCTAGCGGGGGGGTATTACACCGGGGAGCTGCTTTTT. As protein: CASSLGGLAGGYYTGELLF.

The chain joins TRBV23-1 to TRBJ2-2; TRBD1 agrees at 8 bases. TRBV23-1 belongs to the ORF category, with a function that is uncertain. This CDR3 is built from 19 residues. With 3 bases clipped from V and 7 bases from J, the junction kept 19 bases outside the gene matches. The CDR3 DNA reads TGCGCCAGCAGTCACCACTTCCGGGACAGGTCAGGGAGACGCGGGGAGCTGTTTTTT. This sequence encodes CASSHHFRDRSGRRGELFF.

This clone was counted a few times. The gene calls are TRBV19 and TRBJ1-1, with a tentative D call TRBD1 (5 bases). This CDR3 contains 15 residues. Germline CDR1 and CDR2: LNHDA and SQIVND (reference sequence). The ends were cut back, 6 bases at V and 11 bases at J, with 25 bases in the middle. The CDR3 region has the DNA TGTGCCAGTAGCACCGGGGGAATTTGGGGGGGAAACGCTTTCTTT. Translating it yields CASSTGGIWGGNAFF.